Listed here are 4 T cell receptor beta chains from one sample, sequenced in a study of T cell responses to AZD1222 COVID-19 vaccine. Only in-frame clones appear in the TCRdb table, and some are missing; sequencing was by immunoSEQ multiplex PCR. Here the sample spans 90,000 to 150,000 clones, around 85% being singletons. The input for sequencing was peripheral blood, taken on day 0 of AZD1222 vaccination. The receptors were sampled from an adult in good health.

This rearrangement joins TRBV23-1 to TRBJ2-4, with D perhaps being TRBD1 or TRBD2 (6 bases each). TRBV23-1 is recorded as an ORF, its role being uncertain. The ends were cut back, 5 bases at V and 1 base at J, with 21 bases in the middle. The CDR3 consists of 18 residues. CDR3 sequence reads: CASSSLSRGRFAKNIQYF. The CDR3 DNA sequence: TGCGCCAGCAGTTCCCTTTCGAGGGGGAGGTTCGCCAAAAACATTCAGTACTTC.

This clone occurred once. The rearrangement links TRBV28 to TRBJ1-2, with a weak D call TRBD1 (6 bases). The length of the CDR3 is 15 residues. Trimming stripped 6 bases from V and 4 bases from J, with 18 bases between. Germline CDR1 reads MDHEN; CDR2 reads SYDVKM. The CDR3 sequence is CASSDGGQIFYGYTF. As DNA, the CDR3 is TGTGCCAGCAGCGACGGCGGACAGATCTTCTATGGCTACACCTTC.

The V gene is TRBV7-9, the J gene TRBJ1-2; 9 bases match TRBD1. This CDR3 spans 14 amino acids. The V and J ends lost 7 bases and 7 bases, in that order; junction bases with no gene match: 10. Germline V gives CDR1 SEHNR, CDR2 FQNEAQ (reference sequence). CDR3 nucleotides: TGTGCCAGCACCTCGGACAGGGGAGCCGGTGGCTACACCTTC. Protein: CASTSDRGAGGYTF. The full variable domain, with the rest looked up from reference TRBV7-9 and TRBJ1-2, is DTGVSQNPRHKITKRGQNVTFRCDPISEHNRLYWYRQTLGQGPEFLTYFQNEAQLEKSRLLSDRFSAERPKGSFSTLEIQRTEQGDSAMYLCASTSDRGAGGYTFGSGTRLTVV.

This clone was counted a single time. The chain recombines TRBV19 with TRBJ2-1; D possibly uses TRBD1 or TRBD2 (5 bases each). Per germline, CDR1 LNHDA and CDR2 SQIVND (reference sequence). V was pared by 7 bases and J by 9 bases, with 19 bases between. The CDR3 has 14 amino acids. The CDR3, as DNA: TGTGCCAGTACCCGGGACCCCCCTAATGGTGAGCAGTTCTTC. Amino acids: CASTRDPPNGEQFF.